This T cell receptor beta chain is from a study of cytomegalovirus exposure and HLA in healthy donors (TCRdb year 2017). For the study in its entirety: An earlier analysis of several hundred of the donors reported about 300 Gb of sequence data and 95 million to 140 million unique TCR beta sequences obtained from approximately 180 million T cells. About 320 gigabases of sequencing data and approximately 84 million unique TCR sequences were included in an early release covering around 650 HLA-typed donors. Among the roughly 400 genotyped donors, approximately 77% belonged to the genetic ancestry cluster associated with self-reported Caucasian donors. The aim of the study was to test whether cataloging public T cell receptors could identify signatures of past pathogen exposure. The study used immunosequencing to profile the T cell repertoires of approximately 630 subjects and linked those repertoires to cytomegalovirus serostatus. Besides the first cohort of roughly 700 subjects, a separate validation cohort made up of some 110 different subjects was used. To predict cytomegalovirus infection status, the study combined high-throughput TCR immunosequencing, statistical association of individual TCRs with disease status, and machine learning. A later analysis re-examined previously published TCR beta repertoires from about 670 donors and added high-resolution HLA genotyping to investigate patterns of TCR occurrence. Rather than drawing on any new phenotypic data, the later analysis identified candidate immune exposures from TCR beta sequences and the way those sequences occurred across donors. An earlier analysis of about 600 of the donors used high-throughput TCR beta sequencing to judge whether each TCR beta V gene segment behaved as functional or pseudogenic. Donor age, sex, ethnicity and CMV serostatus were collected together with the repertoire data. A later genetic analysis used genome-wide SNP genotypes for about 60% of the roughly 700 donors, treating that subset as a discovery cohort. Every discovery cohort repertoire had been produced on one sequencing platform. Both class I and class II loci were covered by HLA typing, at four-digit resolution. Typing coverage varied by locus: 629-630 donors for A, B, C, DRB1 and DQB1; roughly 560 for DQA1; 606 for DPA1; roughly 470 for DPB1. A handful of DR-DQ haplotypes were handled as single units for association and clustering because linkage in the cohort was strong. Across roughly 420 genotyped donors of the cohort, an average of approximately 240,000 unique TCR beta nucleotide sequences per donor were sequenced, and 15% to 20% of those sequences were non-productive.

The method was the immunoSEQ multiplex PCR assay. The multiplex PCR relied on a mix of 60 forward primers for TCR Vbeta segments and 13 reverse primers for TCR Jbeta segments. The CDR3 region of rearranged TCR beta genes was amplified from genomic DNA with a multiplex PCR assay. On the Illumina HiSeq System, the amplified TCR beta libraries were sequenced as 87-base-pair reads. As for how the authors treated the data: A later analysis tallied roughly 76 million unique TCR beta chains across the approximately 670 repertoires, and approximately 9.9 million of those chains were shared by two or more donors. A nearest-neighbor algorithm error-corrected the raw reads and collapsed the reads into unique sequences, merging closely related sequences to remove PCR and sequencing errors. V, D and J gene segments were assigned by aligning CDR3 sequences to IMGT reference sequences. For a sequence to be retained, at least a six-nucleotide match to both a V gene segment and a J gene segment was required. A rearrangement was called productive if the CDR3 had no stop codons and remained in frame with V and J, and every other rearrangement was called non-productive. Following IMGT convention, CDR3 was defined as the stretch from the second conserved V-encoded cysteine to the conserved J-encoded phenylalanine. The earlier analysis of about 590 of the donors excluded sequences that lacked an unambiguous match to a single V gene segment. In an earlier analysis of about 590 of the donors, a V segment was called functional when productive rearrangements were above 56.7%, and segregating when the standard deviation between donors exceeded 5%. A statistical classification framework was built to diagnose cytomegalovirus status from the catalog of TCR beta chain sequences. In a later analysis, V and J genes were assigned by comparing TCR nucleotide sequences against IMGT/GENE-DB human TR gene sequences. Using the TCRdist pipeline, a later analysis assigned CDR3 sequences along with most-parsimonious VDJ recombination scenarios. A later analysis defined each TCR beta chain by its CDR3 amino acid sequence plus V-gene family, and excluded reads lacking a unique V-gene family. In a later analysis, 500 to 700 highly shared, low-generation-probability nucleotide sequences were removed to address suspected cross-contamination and a sequencing artifact. In a later analysis, a clonal expansion index was calculated for each public chain from normalized within-repertoire ranks of inferred template counts. In a later analysis, generation probabilities were computed using a VDJ recombination model fitted to out-of-frame rearrangements, and the results were checked against IGoR. A later analysis scored TCR-TCR, TCR-HLA and TCR-CMV co-occurrence with hypergeometric tests, applying a repertoire-size bias correction to TCR pairs. A later analysis estimated false discovery rates by permuting HLA or CMV assignments 20 times. In a later analysis, co-occurring TCRs were grouped using DBSCAN, and TCRdist sequence similarity was added for clustering within HLA-allele-positive subsets. Repertoires with fewer than 30,000 or more than 120,000 public chains were left out of co-occurrence clustering, as were five repertoires with anomalous nucleotide sharing. TCRdb stores this immuneACCESS table with in-frame sequences only. Part of the clones is absent; in the studies checked, under half of the shortfall reflects unresolved V genes, and no reason is known for the rest. V and J calls and clone size are copied from that table; D and trimming were computed from the DNA. The sample table records 150,000 or so clones; approximately 79% of these occur just once. Jointly, the top ten make up 6.3% of the sample.

The cohort was made up of about 670 healthy bone marrow donors. At the time of sampling, every cohort member was nominally healthy, though immune exposures that went unrecorded were likely present. The donor was CMV seropositive and was included in the group of 250 to 300 seropositive cohort members. Each donor provided a peripheral blood sample, and peripheral blood mononuclear cells were used for TCR beta sequencing. Genomic DNA was extracted from the blood cell samples with the Qiagen DNeasy Blood Extraction Kit. A remark on this clone: Its antigen remains unidentified. No base-level quality is on record; no much larger clone is a single base apart.

Beyond this particular receptor, the publication reports: While some public TCRs were present in many individuals, most TCR sequences turned up only very rarely across donors. A later genetic analysis reported fewer N-insertions in productive TCRs among donors in an Asian-associated ancestry cluster than the roughly 620-donor mean. Immune exposure information for the cohort was limited to CMV serostatus. Sequencing depth was assumed to be roughly uniform across donors in the presence/absence analyses, though that assumption may not hold. A further reported finding was that TCR beta sequences accurately predicted the HLA-A and HLA-B alleles for most subjects in the first cohort. A later analysis found that most CMV-associated TCR beta chains appeared HLA-restricted, with HLA associations seemingly driven largely by CMV exposure. The earlier analysis of about 600 of the donors excluded around 17 rarely observed V segments, including chromosome 9 orphons, because counts were too low. Because HLA typing was missing for some donors at each locus, association tests included only the typed subset. The study gave a list of about 150 TCR beta chains associated with cytomegalovirus. When HLA alleles, especially DR and DQ, strongly co-occurred, attributing TCR associations to individual alleles was difficult. This cohort had only TCR beta chains sequenced, and the lack of alpha or paired-chain data limited which features could be detected. An earlier analysis of roughly 570 of the donors showed that most TCR beta V segments appeared in productive rearrangements either about 87% or about 30% of the time, which broadly matched IMGT annotations. In both the original and validation cohorts, the classifier was reported to diagnose cytomegalovirus status with high specificity and sensitivity. In vitro tests confirmed that a few of the cytomegalovirus-associated TCR beta chains recognize cytomegalovirus antigens. Correlated functional status among segregating V segments might reflect linkage disequilibrium, but an unknown experimental factor could not be ruled out. A later analysis reported that several top co-occurrence clusters appeared linked to parvovirus B19, influenza, CMV and Epstein-Barr virus. A cluster of highly shared sequence variants was judged likely to be a technical artifact of the sequencing pipeline. The authors suggested that the approach could potentially be generalized to other disease states and immunological phenotypes. A later analysis associated 15,000 or so TCR beta sequences with specific HLA alleles at a false discovery rate of 0.05. A later analysis found that TCR association rates varied across HLA loci, with DRB1 alleles showing the most associated TCRs and HLA-C alleles the fewest. In a later analysis, HLA-associated TCR beta chains showed more clonal expansion and lower generation probabilities than non-associated chains that were equally common. A later genetic analysis associated a missense DCLRE1C variant with V-gene and J-gene trimming of TCR beta chains, and an independent cohort replicated the association. Because the 87-base-pair reads could not distinguish some IMGT-functional V segments, including TRBV6-2 and TRBV6-3, those segments were excluded.

Germline trimming amounts to 1 base on V and 4 bases on J, with 12 as the count of junction bases outside the gene matches. Based on the germline V gene, the CDR1 and CDR2 sequences are LGHNA and YNFKEQ. The CDR3 numbers 19 residues from cysteine through phenylalanine. The retained sequence is limited to the CDR3, 57 bases, with the frame set at the first base. Sequenced: PBMCs. The sequence links TRBV4-2 to TRBJ2-5, and 13 junctional nucleotides match TRBD2. This receptor was obtained from a man aged 40-49 years in good health and CMV-seropositive. CDR3 reads: CASSQAPTSGRATGETQYF. The sequenced DNA is TGTGCCAGCAGCCAAGCTCCAACTAGCGGGAGGGCCACAGGAGAGACCCAGTACTTC.